This TCR beta chain was recovered during a study of regulatory T cells in long-lasting Graves disease. Noted time point: newly diagnosed GD, antithyroid drugs for less than 3 months. The TCR library used RNA extracted from PBMCs. A volume of about 9 milliliters of peripheral blood was collected in EDTA tubes. Study-level results: Only peripheral blood was studied, not thyroid tissue. Persistent Graves' disease cases displayed lower TCR diversity than newly diagnosed ones.

Combining iRepertoire HTBI primers with Arm-PCR of CDR3 regions, the authors built TCR beta libraries. MiXCR, applied by TCRdb to the multiplex PCR reads, yields one record per CDR3 protein. The data contain approximately 400,000 distinct CDR3 sequences, about 16% of them seen just once; the ten biggest clones take up 20% to 25%. J lost 8 bases, V lost 5 bases, and 7 bases had no gene match. CDR1 is SEHNR, CDR2 FQNEAQ, per germline (reference sequence). The CDR3 is 14 amino acids. On this clonotype itself: The antigen is unknown.

The chain carries TRBV7-9 and TRBJ1-2, with 11 bases fitting TRBD1. The clonotype comes from a female donor with Graves disease. Sequenced here: peripheral blood mononuclear cells (PBMCs), sampled at new diagnosis, from a patient treated with antithyroid drugs. DNA for the CDR3: TGTGCCAGCAGCAGGACAGGGGGCGGAAAAGGCTACACCTTC. Translated: CASSRTGGGKGYTF.